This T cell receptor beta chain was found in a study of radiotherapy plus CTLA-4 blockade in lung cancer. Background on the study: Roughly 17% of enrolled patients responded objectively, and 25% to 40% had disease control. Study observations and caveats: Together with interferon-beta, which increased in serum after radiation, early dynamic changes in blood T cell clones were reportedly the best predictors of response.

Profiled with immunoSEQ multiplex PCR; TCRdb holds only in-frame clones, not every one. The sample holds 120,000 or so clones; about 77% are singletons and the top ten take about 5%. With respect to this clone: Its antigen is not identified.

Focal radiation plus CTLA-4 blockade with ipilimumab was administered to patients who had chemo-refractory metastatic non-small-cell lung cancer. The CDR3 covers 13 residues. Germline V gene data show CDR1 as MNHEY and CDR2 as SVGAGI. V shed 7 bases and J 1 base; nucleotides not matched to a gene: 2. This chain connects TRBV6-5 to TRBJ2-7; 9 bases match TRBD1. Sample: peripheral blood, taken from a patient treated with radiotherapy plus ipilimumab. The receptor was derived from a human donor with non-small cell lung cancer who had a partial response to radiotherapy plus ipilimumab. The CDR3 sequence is CASIGQGSYEQYF. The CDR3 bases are TGTGCCAGCATAGGACAGGGGTCCTACGAGCAGTACTTC.